This TCR beta chain was retrieved from a study of tumor-infiltrating lymphocytes in primary liver carcinoma. At the level of the study: The patients comprised men and women between the ages of 30 and 69 years. Study results and limitations: Between tumor regions, pairs overlapped more than tumor-adjacent and tumor-blood pairs did.

With V trimmed by 1 base and J by 5 bases, 6 bases remained unmatched. The germline V gene encodes CDR1 SGHNT and CDR2 YENEEA. The CDR3 is 15 amino acids. By share, this clonotype ranks as medium-sized. Antigen: not known. Between roughly 20 and 33 mg of unsorted bulk tissue served as the source from which RNA and DNA were co-extracted. Surgeons resected the patients' primary liver carcinomas. cDNA specific to TCR beta was made from 500 ng of total RNA, with a constant-region primer employed for priming. A slightly modified ARM-PCR protocol with three nested multiplex PCR rounds produced these TCR beta libraries. The study ran its first two PCR rounds for around 10 cycles each, using TRBV1-TRBV30 forward primers and a C-beta reverse primer. TCRdb ran MiXCR on the multiplex PCR reads and lists one entry per CDR3 protein. The sample contains tens of thousands of distinct CDR3 sequences, around 70% of which appear only once.

This TCR was sampled from a man in his forties with primary liver carcinoma and hepatitis B virus infection. The sample taken for sequencing was liver tumor tissue from sampling region 1. Subset specified: tumor region T1, superior pole. V and J are TRBV11-3 and TRBJ2-3; 7 nucleotides match TRBD2. The CDR3 protein is CASSLGASGKDTQYF. CDR3 in DNA: TGTGCCAGCAGCTTAGGGGCTAGCGGAAAAGATACGCAGTATTTT.